This T cell receptor beta chain was identified in a study of blood T cell repertoires in COVID-19. In the study overall: Specimens from acute and convalescent COVID-19 originated in the United States, Italy and Spain. The analysed material was cDNA or gDNA that came from T cells, B-cell-depleted T cells, or PBMCs.

V gave up 11 bases and J gave up 4 bases; unmatched junction bases: 4. Germline-derived CDR1 and CDR2 are SNHLY and FYNNEI. This CDR3 has 13 amino acids. As handled by the study authors: The authors estimated nucleated cell counts from reference gene primer amplification. Clones were read by immunoSEQ multiplex PCR, and TCRdb kept only the in-frame ones, dropping some. V and J calls and clone size are given by that table; D and trimming were obtained from the DNA. The sample holds around 330,000 clones, roughly 87% seen once. V is TRBV2 and J is TRBJ2-7; 14 bases are shared with TRBD2. The specimen sequenced was PBMCs or T cells enriched from blood (not recorded which). The source is a woman between 18 and 29 years old who had recovered from COVID-19. CDR3 sequence reads: CAGGTSGGYEQYF. The CDR3 nucleotides read TGTGCCGGAGGGACTAGCGGGGGTTACGAGCAGTACTTC.